Each of the 32 T cell receptor beta chains below was sequenced from the same sample in a study of T cell responses to AZD1222 COVID-19 vaccine. Here immunoSEQ multiplex PCR was the method, and the copy in TCRdb shows in-frame clones only, minus some. The sample yields some 100,000 clones, roughly 91% seen once. The sequenced sample was peripheral blood, obtained on day 0 of AZD1222 vaccination. The receptors originated from an adult in good health.

The chain links TRBV6-1 to TRBJ2-5, with D unresolved. Germline CDR1 MNHNS, CDR2 SASEGT. CDR3 length equals 13 residues. V lost 8 bases to trimming and J lost 1 base, with 11 bases between them. CDR3 in amino acids: CASGAAFQETQYF. CDR3 bases: TGTGCCAGCGGTGCAGCGTTCCAAGAGACCCAGTACTTC.

This chain uses TRBV11-2 with TRBJ1-1; D gene unclear. From germline, CDR1 is SGHAT and CDR2 FQNNGV. V lost 3 bases and J 3 bases, leaving 8 bases between the germline ends. The CDR3 consists of 13 residues. The chain's CDR3 is CASSFGGDTEAFF. CDR3 in DNA: TGTGCCAGCAGCTTCGGTGGGGACACTGAAGCTTTCTTT. Drawing the rest from reference TRBV11-2 and TRBJ1-1, the complete variable domain is EAGVAQSPRYKIIEKRQSVAFWCNPISGHATLYWYQQILGQGPKLLIQFQNNGVVDDSQLPKDRFSAERLKGVDSTLKIQPAKLEDSAVYLCASSFGGDTEAFFGQGTRLTVV.

The V and J genes are TRBV4-1 and TRBJ1-1; possible D gene TRBD1, 5 bases. Germline-derived CDR1 and CDR2 are MGHRA and YSYEKL. The V end lost 3 bases, the J end lost 7 bases, and 15 bases lay between the germline ends. The CDR3 spans 14 residues. DNA of the CDR3: TGCGCCAGCAGCCAGGCCGGGACCACTCGTGAAGCTTTCTTT. This translates into CASSQAGTTREAFF.

The chain is built from TRBV5-1 and TRBJ2-1; D is unclear. Per the germline V gene, CDR1 is SGHRS and CDR2 is YFSETQ. V was cut by 0 bases and J by 4 bases, with 11 bases left in between. CDR3 length: 15 amino acids. The CDR3 region is CASSLAGSAYNEQFF. CDR3 nucleotides: TGCGCCAGCAGCTTGGCCGGGTCAGCATACAATGAGCAGTTCTTC.

J is TRBJ2-1 and V is TRBV7-3; 11 nucleotides agree with TRBD2. The V gene end was trimmed by 2 bases and the J gene end by 7 bases; junction bases not matched to a gene: 7. Germline V CDR1 and CDR2: SGHTA, FQGTGA. There are 16 residues in the CDR3. In DNA form, the CDR3 reads TGTGCCAGCAGCTTAGCGGTAGCGGGGGGGCCAAATGAGCAGTTCTTC. Translating it yields CASSLAVAGGPNEQFF.

The rearrangement links TRBV19 to TRBJ2-2; the match to TRBD2 covers 11 bases. The CDR3 totals 17 residues. Losses at the gene ends were 3 bases for V and 5 bases for J; bases not matched to a gene: 8. Germline V gene sequence: CDR1 LNHDA, CDR2 SQIVND (reference sequence). Written as DNA, the CDR3 is TGTGCCAGTAGTATGCTCCCGACTAGCGGGGCGACCGGGGAGCTGTTTTTT. Translated, it gives CASSMLPTSGATGELFF. The full variable domain, rest sourced from reference TRBV19 and TRBJ2-2, is DGGITQSPKYLFRKEGQNVTLSCEQNLNHDAMYWYRQDPGQGLRLIYYSQIVNDFQKGDIAEGYSVSREKKESFPLTVTSAQKNPTAFYLCASSMLPTSGATGELFFGEGSRLTVL.

The rearrangement joins TRBV30 to TRBJ2-3, with 8 bases aligning to TRBD2. This CDR3 comprises 16 residues. Trimming removed 2 bases from V and 7 bases from J; junction bases left unmatched: 14. Germline V gene sequence: CDR1 GTSNPN, CDR2 SVGIG (reference sequence). The CDR3 reads CAWSRPYTSGTNTQYF. The CDR3 region has the DNA TGTGCCTGGAGTAGACCATACACTAGCGGTACAAATACGCAGTATTTT.

This clone was counted between two and nine times. V and J are TRBV13 and TRBJ2-7; 8 positions agree with TRBD1. From germline, CDR1 is PRHDT and CDR2 FYEKMQ (reference sequence). CDR3 length: 13 amino acids. The trim removed 5 bases at V and 2 bases at J, leaving 2 bases unmatched. As DNA, the CDR3 is TGTGCCAGCAGCCCGGGACAGGCCTACGAGCAGTACTTC. It specifies CASSPGQAYEQYF. The whole variable domain, filled in from reference TRBV13 and TRBJ2-7, reads AAGVIQSPRHLIKEKRETATLKCYPIPRHDTVYWYQQGPGQDPQFLISFYEKMQSDKGSIPDRFSAQQFSDYHSELNMSSLELGDSALYFCASSPGQAYEQYFGPGTRLTVT.

This clone was picked up a small number of times. CDR3 loop: CASSLAAGISYEQYF. CDR3 bases: TGCGCCAGCAGCTTGGCAGCGGGGATCTCCTACGAGCAGTACTTC. The genes are TRBV5-1 and TRBJ2-7, with 7 bases matching TRBD2. V shed 0 bases, J shed 0 bases, and the junction held 3 bases outside the gene matches. Germline loops: CDR1 SGHRS, CDR2 YFSETQ. This CDR3 spans 15 amino acids.

The chain joins TRBV29-1 to TRBJ2-7; possible D gene TRBD1, 6 bases. The CDR3 spans 11 residues. V shed 7 bases and J shed 6 bases, with 13 bases lying between them. Germline values: CDR1 SQVTM, CDR2 ANQGSEA. The CDR3 loop is CSGQANGEQYF. In DNA, the CDR3 is TGCAGCGGACAGGCTAATGGCGAGCAGTACTTC.

CDR3 nucleotide sequence: TGTGCCAGCTCACCTTCAGGGATCTCTGGAAACACCATATATTTT. Its protein is CASSPSGISGNTIYF. V is TRBV18 and J is TRBJ1-3; perhaps TRBD1 as D (5 bases). V lost 3 bases to trimming and J lost 0 bases, with 9 bases between them. The CDR3 totals 15 residues. CDR1 is KGHSH and CDR2 is LQKENI in the germline V gene.

There are a few counts of this clone. This chain uses TRBV5-6 with TRBJ1-3; the D is unclear. Trimming took off 4 bases at V and 5 bases at J, with 4 bases between the two ends. This CDR3 comprises 11 residues. Germline loops: CDR1 SGHDT, CDR2 YYEEEE. The CDR3 DNA is TGTGCCAGCAGCGGAAGAAACACCATATATTTT. It encodes CASSGRNTIYF. The whole variable domain, filled in from reference TRBV5-6 and TRBJ1-3, reads DAGVTQSPTHLIKTRGQQVTLRCSPKSGHDTVSWYQQALGQGPQFIFQYYEEEERQRGNFPDRFSGHQFPNYSSELNVNALLLGDSALYLCASSGRNTIYFGEGSWLTVV.

This clone was seen only a few times. The CDR3 DNA reads as TGTGCCAGCAGTTACCGGGGACTAGCGGGGTTCGGAGAGACCCAGTACTTC. Translation gives CASSYRGLAGFGETQYF. This rearrangement joins TRBV6-2 or TRBV6-3 to TRBJ2-5; 13 bases are shared with TRBD2. CDR1 MNHEY and CDR2 SVGEGT come from the germline V gene. The CDR3 loop spans 17 amino acids. Trimming removed 2 bases from V and 4 bases from J; junction bases left unmatched: 7.

The chain carries TRBV6-1 and TRBJ1-1; D gene unclear. Germline CDR1 and CDR2: MNHNS and SASEGT. Deletions cut 2 bases from V and 1 base from J, with 5 bases between. The CDR3 covers 13 residues. This chain's CDR3 is CASSERENTEAFF. The CDR3 region has the DNA TGTGCCAGCAGTGAACGGGAGAACACTGAAGCTTTCTTT.

V and J are TRBV3-1 (or the pseudogene TRBV3-2) and TRBJ2-2; 7 bases fit TRBD2. Germline values: CDR1 LGHDT, CDR2 YNNKEL (reference sequence). Unmatched junction bases numbered 6, after V lost 0 bases and J lost 8 bases. The CDR3 loop spans 15 amino acids. The CDR3 loop is CASSQDRSGAGELFF. In nucleotides, the CDR3 is TGTGCCAGCAGCCAAGATAGAAGCGGGGCGGGGGAGCTGTTTTTT.

The chain has TRBV5-4 and TRBJ1-2; no firm D call. Germline V gene data show CDR1 as SGHNT and CDR2 as YYREEE (reference sequence). CDR3 length: 14 amino acids. The V gene lost 0 bases and the J gene lost 6 bases, with 12 bases spanning the gap. Written as DNA, the CDR3 is TGTGCCAGCAGCTTGGCCTTCGTCAGGAATGGCTACACCTTC. Its protein product is CASSLAFVRNGYTF.

V usage is TRBV11-3 and J usage is TRBJ1-6, with TRBD1 as a possible D gene (5 bases). The CDR3 has 13 residues. The V gene's germline CDR1 is SGHNT and CDR2 YENEEA. Trimming cost V 4 bases and J 10 bases, with 11 bases left between them. The CDR3 DNA is TGTGCCAGCAGCTCGACAGATTCCTCACCCCTCCACTTT. Protein product: CASSSTDSSPLHF. Filled out from reference TRBV11-3 and TRBJ1-6, the complete variable domain reads EAGVVQSPRYKIIEKKQPVAFWCNPISGHNTLYWYLQNLGQGPELLIRYENEEAVDDSQLPKDRFSAERLKGVDSTLKIQPAELGDSAVYLCASSSTDSSPLHFGNGTRLTVT.

This clone was recorded a few times. No conserved phenylalanine or tryptophan ends this CDR3, so it is likely a read error. It is unclear where the CDR3 begins or ends on the DNA, so no DNA is shown, and the CDR3 is as TCRdb lists it. V is TRBV6-1 and J is TRBJ2-7; the D segment call TRBD1 is taken from the table without a DNA check. The CDR3 region is 13 residues in length, termini included. Germline V gene data show CDR1 as MNHNS and CDR2 as SASEGT. This CDR3 is CASSERGQRPGYL.

The CDR3 here is CASRGTAQETQYF. The CDR3, as DNA: TGCGCCAGCAGGGGGACAGCCCAAGAGACCCAGTACTTC. The chain recombines TRBV10-2 with TRBJ2-5, with 7 bases aligning to TRBD1. In germline, CDR1 is WSHSY, CDR2 SAAADI. With 6 bases clipped from V and 1 base from J, the junction kept 2 bases outside the gene matches. CDR3 length: 13 residues.

J is TRBJ2-5 and V is TRBV2, with 9 bases aligning to TRBD2. The J segment lost 3 bases and the V segment lost 5 bases, leaving 4 bases of the junction unmatched. CDR3 length: 14 amino acids. Germline V CDR1 and CDR2: SNHLY, FYNNEI. Written as DNA, the CDR3 is TGTGCCAGCAGTCCCAGACTAGCGGAAGAGACCCAGTACTTC. Encoded protein: CASSPRLAEETQYF.

The rearrangement uses TRBV27 and TRBJ2-3, with 14 bases lining up with TRBD2. The CDR3 length is 16 residues. The trim removed 3 bases at V and 5 bases at J, leaving 4 bases unmatched. CDR1 is MNHEY, CDR2 SMNVEV, per germline (reference sequence). CDR3 amino acids: CASSFAGTSGRDTQYF. The CDR3 region has the DNA TGTGCCAGCAGTTTCGCCGGGACTAGCGGGAGAGATACGCAGTATTTT.

This clone was seen once. Here the CDR3 reads CASSLLNSGELFF. The CDR3 DNA follows: TGTGCCAGCAGCTTACTCAATTCTGGGGAGCTGTTTTTT. V gene TRBV11-3 combines with J gene TRBJ2-2; unclear D gene. Deletions cut 2 bases from V and 8 bases from J, with 9 bases between. The germline V gene encodes CDR1 SGHNT and CDR2 YENEEA. This CDR3 comprises 13 residues.

This clone occurred once. V and J are TRBV5-1 and TRBJ2-3, with D uncertain. The CDR3 loop spans 14 amino acids. Germline V gene lookup returns CDR1 SGHRS and CDR2 YFSETQ. V lost 0 bases and J lost 4, with 9 bases in between. CDR3 nucleotides: TGCGCCAGCAGCTTGGAGCGTAGACCAGATACGCAGTATTTT. Protein product: CASSLERRPDTQYF.

As DNA, the CDR3 is TGCAGCGTTACGACTATCTCCTACGAGCAGTACTTC. This codes for CSVTTISYEQYF. The V gene is TRBV29-1, the J gene TRBJ2-7; perhaps TRBD2 as D (5 bases). Germline assignment: CDR1 SQVTM and CDR2 ANQGSEA. Trimming pared 5 bases from V and 0 bases from J, leaving 8 bases between. This CDR3 spans 12 amino acids.

This rearrangement joins TRBV3-1 (or the pseudogene TRBV3-2) to TRBJ1-1, with TRBD1 identical over 9 bases. This CDR3 has 12 residues. CDR1 LGHDT and CDR2 YNNKEL come from the germline V gene (reference sequence). The J segment lost 4 bases and the V segment lost 6 bases, leaving 0 bases of the junction unmatched. In nucleotides, the CDR3 is TGTGCCAGCAGGGGACAGGGCACTGAAGCTTTCTTT. The encoded protein is CASRGQGTEAFF.

This chain joins TRBV29-1 and TRBJ2-4; weak D call: TRBD2 (5 bases). The V gene lost 6 bases and the J gene lost 3 bases, with 12 bases spanning the gap. This CDR3 comprises 13 residues. Looked up from germline, CDR1 is SQVTM and CDR2 is ANQGSEA. In DNA form, the CDR3 reads TGCAGCGTCGGGCCACGGGGCAAAAACATTCAGTACTTC. It codes for CSVGPRGKNIQYF.

V is TRBV7-2 and J is TRBJ1-6; 9 bases align to TRBD1. The V segment lost 5 bases and the J segment 7 bases; nucleotides outside the gene matches: 3. Germline V gives CDR1 SGHTA, CDR2 FQGNSA. The CDR3 extends over 14 amino acids. The CDR3 is CASSATGGNSPLHF. DNA of the CDR3: TGTGCCAGCAGCGCAACAGGGGGCAATTCACCCCTCCACTTT.

This clone came up a few times. This chain uses TRBV3-1 (or the pseudogene TRBV3-2) with TRBJ2-5, with TRBD2 identical over 9 bases. Germline lookup yields CDR1 LGHDT and CDR2 YNNKEL (reference sequence). This CDR3 region has 15 residues. The V segment lost 4 bases and the J segment 5 bases; nucleotides outside the gene matches: 8. CDR3 residues: CASSLSLAGRETQYF. CDR3 bases: TGTGCCAGCAGCCTATCCCTAGCGGGGAGGGAGACCCAGTACTTC.

This chain joins TRBV6-5 and TRBJ1-1; D not certain. The CDR3 runs to 15 residues. The V gene lost 0 bases and the J gene lost 0 bases, with 8 bases spanning the gap. The germline CDR1 and CDR2 sequences are MNHEY and SVGAGI. The CDR3 here is CASSYSGGLNTEAFF. The CDR3 region has the DNA TGTGCCAGCAGTTACTCAGGCGGATTGAACACTGAAGCTTTCTTT.

The table lists this clone with a few counts. The J gene is TRBJ1-2, the V gene TRBV11-2, with D possibly TRBD1 on 6 matching bases. V dropped 1 base and J dropped 8 bases, with 11 bases sitting between them. Germline CDR1 and CDR2: SGHAT and FQNNGV. The CDR3 is 13 amino acids. The CDR3 here is CASSLAGAGGYTF. The CDR3 coding sequence is TGTGCCAGCAGCTTAGCAGGGGCCGGCGGCTACACCTTC.

The chain links TRBV5-1 to TRBJ2-5, with a tentative D call TRBD1 (5 bases). The CDR3 is made up of 13 amino acids. Germline V gene sequence: CDR1 SGHRS, CDR2 YFSETQ. V lost 3 bases and J 2 bases, leaving 8 bases between the germline ends. The CDR3 region has the DNA TGCGCCAGCAGCTCCCGACAGCAAGAGACCCAGTACTTC. Its protein product is CASSSRQQETQYF.

The chain uses TRBV7-9 and TRBJ2-1; D gene unclear. Trimming took 1 base from V and 15 from J, leaving 10 bases between them. CDR3 length: 11 amino acids. CDR1 is SEHNR, CDR2 FQNEAQ, per germline (reference sequence). The CDR3 DNA reads as TGTGCCAGCAGCTTAGGGAGTGTGGCGTTCTTC. Translated: CASSLGSVAFF. The full variable domain, with the rest looked up from reference TRBV7-9 and TRBJ2-1, is DTGVSQNPRHKITKRGQNVTFRCDPISEHNRLYWYRQTLGQGPEFLTYFQNEAQLEKSRLLSDRFSAERPKGSFSTLEIQRTEQGDSAMYLCASSLGSVAFFGPGTRLTVL.